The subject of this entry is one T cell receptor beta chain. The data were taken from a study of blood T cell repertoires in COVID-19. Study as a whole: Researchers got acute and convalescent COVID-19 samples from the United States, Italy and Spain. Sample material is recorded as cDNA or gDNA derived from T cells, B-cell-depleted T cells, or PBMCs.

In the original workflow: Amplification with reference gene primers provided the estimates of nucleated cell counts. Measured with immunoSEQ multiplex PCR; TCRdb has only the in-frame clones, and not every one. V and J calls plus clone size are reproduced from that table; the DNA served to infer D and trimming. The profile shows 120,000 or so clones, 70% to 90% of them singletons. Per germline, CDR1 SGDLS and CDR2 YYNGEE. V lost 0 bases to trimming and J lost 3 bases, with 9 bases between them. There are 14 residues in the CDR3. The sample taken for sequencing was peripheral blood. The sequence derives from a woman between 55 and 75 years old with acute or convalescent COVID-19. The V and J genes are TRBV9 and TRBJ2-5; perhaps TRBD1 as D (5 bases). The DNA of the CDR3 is TGTGCCAGCAGCGTAGCGTCAGGGAAAGAGACCCAGTACTTC. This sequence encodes CASSVASGKETQYF.